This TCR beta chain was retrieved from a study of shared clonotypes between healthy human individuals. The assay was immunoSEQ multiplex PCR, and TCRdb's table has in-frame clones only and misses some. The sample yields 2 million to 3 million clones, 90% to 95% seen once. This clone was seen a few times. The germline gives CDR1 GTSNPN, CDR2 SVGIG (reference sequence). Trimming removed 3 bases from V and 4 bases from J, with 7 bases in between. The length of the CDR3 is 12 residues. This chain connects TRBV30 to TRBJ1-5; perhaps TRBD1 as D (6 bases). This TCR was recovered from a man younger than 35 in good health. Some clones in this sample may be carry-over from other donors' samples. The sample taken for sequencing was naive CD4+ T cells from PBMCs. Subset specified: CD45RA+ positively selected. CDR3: CAWSQGNQPQHF. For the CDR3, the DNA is TGTGCCTGGAGCCAGGGGAATCAGCCCCAGCATTTT.